This entry lists 17 T cell receptor beta chains sequenced from one sample in a study of shared clonotypes between healthy human individuals. TCRdb keeps only in-frame clones here, not all; method: immunoSEQ multiplex PCR. The table lists over a million clones, about 98.5% of them singletons. Sequencing input: naive CD4+ T cells sorted from blood. As to subset: CD45RA+ positively selected. Receptor source: a man aged 25 to 45 in good health.

V is TRBV5-8 and J is TRBJ1-1; no firm D call. The germline V gene has CDR1 SGHTS and CDR2 YDEGEE. Trimming pared 6 bases from V and 6 bases from J, leaving 21 bases between. The CDR3 is 15 residues long. CDR3 in amino acids: CASIHPPTPPAEAFF. CDR3 DNA: TGTGCCAGCATCCACCCCCCGACCCCTCCCGCTGAAGCTTTCTTT.

This chain links TRBV19 with TRBJ2-7, with 9 bases aligning to TRBD2. V lost 6 bases to trimming and J lost 2 bases; unmatched junction nucleotides: 11. The CDR3 is 16 amino acids. Germline assignment: CDR1 LNHDA and CDR2 SQIVND (reference sequence). Here the CDR3 DNA reads TGTGCCAGTAGCATAAAACCGGGACTAGCAACCTACGAGCAGTACTTC. It encodes CASSIKPGLATYEQYF.

V usage is TRBV11-2 and J usage is TRBJ2-7; D is uncertain. Germline CDR1 and CDR2: SGHAT and FQNNGV. CDR3 length equals 15 residues. The ends were cut back, 4 bases at V and 0 bases at J, with 13 bases in the middle. The chain's CDR3 is CASSSAATGSYEQYF. CDR3 DNA: TGTGCCAGCAGCTCCGCGGCGACTGGCTCCTACGAGCAGTACTTC.

The gene calls are TRBV11-2 and TRBJ1-2; D gene uncertain. Trimming took off 5 bases at V and 3 bases at J, with 19 bases between the two ends. CDR3 length: 16 residues. Looked up from germline, CDR1 is SGHAT and CDR2 is FQNNGV. The CDR3 nucleotides read TGTGCCAGCAGCCCATTTACCGGCTGGGGATACTATGGCTACACCTTC. Its translation: CASSPFTGWGYYGYTF.

The chain carries TRBV18 and TRBJ2-1; TRBD1 aligns across 9 bases. The germline V gene has CDR1 KGHSH and CDR2 LQKENI. The CDR3 runs 14 residues. Trimming took 5 bases from V and 3 from J; bases not matched to a gene: 2. The CDR3 nucleotides read TGTGCCAGCTCAGGACAGGGGTTCTACAATGAGCAGTTCTTC. Its protein product is CASSGQGFYNEQFF.

V usage is TRBV18 and J usage is TRBJ1-2, with 11 bases aligning to TRBD1. The germline CDR1 and CDR2 sequences are KGHSH and LQKENI. The V and J ends lost 3 bases and 4 bases, in that order; junction bases with no gene match: 4. The CDR3 loop spans 15 amino acids. CDR3 sequence: CASSPRTGGIYGYTF. The CDR3 DNA follows: TGTGCCAGCTCACCTCGGACAGGGGGCATCTATGGCTACACCTTC. Drawing the rest from reference TRBV18 and TRBJ1-2, the complete variable domain is NAGVMQNPRHLVRRRGQEARLRCSPMKGHSHVYWYRQLPEEGLKFMVYLQKENIIDESGMPKERFSAEFPKEGPSILRIQQVVRGDSAAYFCASSPRTGGIYGYTFGSGTRLTVV.

The chain couples TRBV28 to TRBJ2-1; D gene unclear. The CDR3 covers 12 residues. Germline loops: CDR1 MDHEN, CDR2 SYDVKM. The ends were cut back, 3 bases at V and 9 bases at J, with 9 bases in the middle. The CDR3 nucleotides are TGTGCCAGCAGTTTCCTAGGAACTGAGCAGTTCTTC. Residues: CASSFLGTEQFF.

The rearrangement joins TRBV10-2 to TRBJ2-2, with TRBD1 identical over 9 bases. The CDR3 contains 17 residues. After removal of 10 bases from V and 5 bases from J, the junction contained 17 bases not matched to a gene. The germline gives CDR1 WSHSY, CDR2 SAAADI. The CDR3: CAITPLAGTGRTGELFF. Written as DNA, the CDR3 is TGCGCCATTACCCCCCTAGCCGGGACAGGGAGGACCGGGGAGCTGTTTTTT.

This rearrangement joins TRBV6-4 to TRBJ1-1; maybe TRBD1 (5 bases). Deletions cut 3 bases from V and 5 bases from J, with 10 bases between. This CDR3 has 13 amino acids. Germline assignment: CDR1 MRHNA and CDR2 SNTAGT. DNA of the CDR3: TGTGCCAGCAGTGAAGGGGCCAGGACTGAAGCTTTCTTT. Protein sequence: CASSEGARTEAFF.

This rearrangement joins TRBV18 to TRBJ1-5, with D unclear. The germline V gene has CDR1 KGHSH and CDR2 LQKENI. This CDR3 spans 13 amino acids. Deletions cut 5 bases from V and 0 bases from J, with 5 bases between. The CDR3, as DNA: TGTGCCAGCTCATCCTATAGCAATCAGCCCCAGCATTTT. Its translation is CASSSYSNQPQHF.

Concerning this clone itself: This sample includes further DNA sequences coding for the same CDR3. The chain recombines TRBV7-2 with TRBJ1-1; unclear D gene. This CDR3 is 13 amino acids long. The V and J ends lost 1 base and 1 base respectively, with 4 bases between them. Germline-derived CDR1 and CDR2 are SGHTA and FQGNSA. CDR3 in DNA: TGTGCCAGCAGCTTAGTCGGGAACACTGAAGCTTTCTTT. Its translation is CASSLVGNTEAFF. Based on the CDR3 plus reference TRBV7-2 and TRBJ1-1, the full variable domain is GAGVSQSPSNKVTEKGKDVELRCDPISGHTALYWYRQSLGQGLEFLIYFQGNSAPDKSGLPSDRFSAERTGGSVSTLTIQRTQQEDSAVYLCASSLVGNTEAFFGQGTRLTVV.

The chain carries TRBV5-1 and TRBJ2-1; maybe TRBD1 (5 bases). Looked up from germline, CDR1 is SGHRS and CDR2 is YFSETQ. This CDR3 has 14 residues. V was clipped by 0 bases and J by 7 bases, with 11 bases between them. CDR3 DNA: TGCGCCAGCAGCTTGGAAAATCAGGGAAATGAGCAGTTCTTC. Residues: CASSLENQGNEQFF.

Turning to this clone: The same CDR3 arises from other DNA sequences in this sample as well. The rearrangement links TRBV15 to TRBJ2-1, with 11 nucleotides matching TRBD2. The V segment lost 2 bases and the J segment 4 bases; nucleotides outside the gene matches: 1. The CDR3 has 15 residues. Germline lookup yields CDR1 LNHNV and CDR2 YYDKDF (reference sequence). Here the CDR3 reads CATSRRTSGYNEQFF. Here the CDR3 DNA reads TGTGCCACCAGCAGAAGGACTAGCGGGTACAATGAGCAGTTCTTC. The whole variable domain, remainder taken from reference TRBV15 and TRBJ2-1, is DAMVIQNPRYQVTQFGKPVTLSCSQTLNHNVMYWYQQKSSQAPKLLFHYYDKDFNNEADTPDNFQSRRPNTSFCFLDIRSPGLGDTAMYLCATSRRTSGYNEQFFGPGTRLTVL.

The rearrangement links TRBV28 to TRBJ1-5; the match to TRBD1 covers 8 bases. The CDR3 consists of 14 residues. Germline V lookup: CDR1 MDHEN, CDR2 SYDVKM. With V trimmed by 9 bases and J by 0 bases, 4 bases remained unmatched. CDR3 DNA sequence: TGTGCCAGTCGACAGGGGTATAGCAATCAGCCCCAGCATTTT. Its translation is CASRQGYSNQPQHF. Using reference TRBV28 and TRBJ1-5 for the parts outside the CDR3, the full variable domain is DVKVTQSSRYLVKRTGEKVFLECVQDMDHENMFWYRQDPGLGLRLIYFSYDVKMKEKGDIPEGYSVSREKKERFSLILESASTNQTSMYLCASRQGYSNQPQHFGDGTRLSIL.

This clone was observed once. The V and J genes are TRBV5-4 and TRBJ2-5; maybe TRBD1 (7 bases). Trimming removed 1 base at V and 2 bases at J, with 15 bases between. This CDR3 is 16 amino acids long. Germline V gene data show CDR1 as SGHNT and CDR2 as YYREEE (reference sequence). This chain's CDR3 is CASSLFQGGFQETQYF. The CDR3 DNA reads TGTGCCAGCAGCTTGTTTCAGGGGGGCTTTCAAGAGACCCAGTACTTC.

V and J are TRBV2 and TRBJ2-3; the match to TRBD1 covers 7 bases. Per germline, CDR1 SNHLY and CDR2 FYNNEI. V gave up 7 bases and J gave up 5 bases; unmatched junction bases: 9. This CDR3 has 14 amino acids. In nucleotides, the CDR3 is TGTGCCAGCACCAAGGGGGCCTTGGAAGATACGCAGTATTTT. This gives the protein CASTKGALEDTQYF.

This rearrangement joins TRBV28 to TRBJ1-5; D is uncertain. V lost 2 bases, J lost 6 bases, and 20 bases lay in between. Germline lookup yields CDR1 MDHEN and CDR2 SYDVKM. The CDR3 is 17 residues long. The CDR3 DNA follows: TGTGCCAGCAGTTTAGCGAACCGGCCTAACTGGGGTCAGCCCCAGCATTTT. Its translation: CASSLANRPNWGQPQHF.